Each of the 15 T cell receptor beta chains below was sequenced from the same sample in a study of T cell changes during pregnancy in multiple sclerosis. Some clones are missing from TCRdb's copy, which holds only in-frame ones; the method was immunoSEQ multiplex PCR. This table holds 20,000 to 25,000 clones, 85% to 95% found once. The material was CD8+ T cells from peripheral blood mononuclear cells, obtained in the third trimester of pregnancy. Source of these receptors: a female donor with multiple sclerosis, enrolled in a pregnancy study.

This chain uses TRBV14 with TRBJ1-2; D ambiguous. Germline loops: CDR1 SGHDN, CDR2 FVKESK. The CDR3 is 16 residues long. V was shortened by 2 bases and J by 3 bases, with 16 bases between the two germline ends. The CDR3 sequence: CASSQTPYTVDYGYTF. The CDR3 nucleotides are TGTGCCAGCAGCCAAACCCCGTATACAGTAGACTATGGCTACACCTTC.

V gene TRBV7-6 combines with J gene TRBJ2-2, with D perhaps TRBD2 (6 bases). Germline CDR1 and CDR2: SGHVS and FNYEAQ. V lost 1 base and J lost 4, with 13 bases in between. CDR3 length: 16 amino acids. The CDR3 DNA reads as TGTGCCAGCAGCTTAGAGGAGGGGCGGAGCACCGGGGAGCTGTTTTTT. Translating it yields CASSLEEGRSTGELFF.

The chain employs TRBV27 and TRBJ1-2, with a tentative D call TRBD1 (5 bases). The CDR3 loop spans 11 amino acids. Per the germline V gene, CDR1 is MNHEY and CDR2 is SMNVEV (reference sequence). V shed 10 bases and J shed 5 bases, with 11 bases lying between them. The CDR3 DNA follows: TGTGCCACATTCGGGGGATATGGCTACACCTTC. It is translated as CATFGGYGYTF.

The gene calls are TRBV27 and TRBJ2-1, with 7 bases identical to TRBD2. V was clipped by 0 bases and J by 7 bases; unmatched bases: 3. This CDR3 spans 14 amino acids. Germline V lookup: CDR1 MNHEY, CDR2 SMNVEV (reference sequence). CDR3 DNA: TGTGCCAGCAGTTTATCATGGGGGGGTAATGAGCAGTTCTTC. The encoded protein is CASSLSWGGNEQFF.

The chain links TRBV2 to TRBJ2-3; D might be TRBD2 (5 bases). Trimming cost V 4 bases and J 4 bases, with 15 bases left between them. Germline lookup yields CDR1 SNHLY and CDR2 FYNNEI. The CDR3 is 15 amino acids. The chain's CDR3 is CASSGGSWESDTQYF. The DNA for the CDR3 is TGTGCCAGCAGTGGGGGTAGCTGGGAGTCAGATACGCAGTATTTT. Full variable domain (rest looked up from reference TRBV2 and TRBJ2-3): EPEVTQTPSHQVTQMGQEVILRCVPISNHLYFYWYRQILGQKVEFLVSFYNNEISEKSEIFDDQFSVERPDGSNFTLKIRSTKLEDSAMYFCASSGGSWESDTQYFGPGTRLTVL.

This sequence joins TRBV6-1 and TRBJ2-1; 14 bases agree with TRBD2. The CDR3 spans 17 residues. Germline CDR1 and CDR2: MNHNS and SASEGT. Unmatched junction bases numbered 5, after V lost 1 base and J lost 6 bases. The CDR3 loop reads CASSEGGLAGVSNEQFF. The CDR3 nucleotides read TGTGCCAGCAGTGAAGGGGGACTAGCGGGAGTTTCCAATGAGCAGTTCTTC.

The genes are TRBV5-1 and TRBJ1-2, with 9 bases lining up with TRBD1. The V segment lost 1 base and the J segment 6 bases; nucleotides outside the gene matches: 16. The CDR3 consists of 18 residues. In germline, CDR1 is SGHRS, CDR2 YFSETQ. As DNA, the CDR3 is TGCGCCAGCAGCTTGTCTCGGGGCGGCCGGGACAGGGTCGATGGCTACACCTTC. It is translated as CASSLSRGGRDRVDGYTF. The whole variable domain, filled in from reference TRBV5-1 and TRBJ1-2, reads KAGVTQTPRYLIKTRGQQVTLSCSPISGHRSVSWYQQTPGQGLQFLFEYFSETQRNKGNFPGRFSGRQFSNSRSEMNVSTLELGDSALYLCASSLSRGGRDRVDGYTFGSGTRLTVV.

The chain links TRBV28 to TRBJ1-2; 8 bases are shared with TRBD1. V dropped 5 bases and J dropped 0; count of bases not matched to a gene: 5. This CDR3 region has 15 residues. Per germline, CDR1 MDHEN and CDR2 SYDVKM. DNA for the CDR3: TGTGCCAGCAGTGAACAGGGGGTATCTAACTATGGCTACACCTTC. It codes for CASSEQGVSNYGYTF.

The chain joins TRBV29-1 to TRBJ2-4; D may be TRBD2 (5 bases). V shed 3 bases and J shed 2 bases, with 11 bases lying between them. Germline V gene data show CDR1 as SQVTM and CDR2 as ANQGSEA. This CDR3 is built from 14 residues. CDR3 coding DNA: TGCAGCGTTGAGAGGGTCTTAACCAAAAACATTCAGTACTTC. Translation gives CSVERVLTKNIQYF.

The chain carries TRBV27 and TRBJ1-2; D is possibly TRBD1 (5 bases). This CDR3 is built from 13 residues. The germline CDR1 and CDR2 sequences are MNHEY and SMNVEV (reference sequence). Trimming shortened V by 8 bases and J by 8 bases, and 18 bases separated the two germline ends. Here the CDR3 DNA reads TGTGCCAGCCTACCTCCGGGGGGATACGGCTACACCTTC. Its translation: CASLPPGGYGYTF.

The count of this clone is one. This rearrangement joins TRBV10-1 to TRBJ2-7; 9 nucleotides align to TRBD1. CDR1 WNHNN and CDR2 SYGVQD come from the germline V gene (reference sequence). The CDR3 contains 14 residues. V was clipped by 5 bases and J by 6 bases; unmatched bases: 8. The CDR3 nucleotides read TGCGCCAGCAGTTCCGGGACAGGGATTTCCGAGCAGTACTTC. It specifies CASSSGTGISEQYF.

The chain combines TRBV7-9 with TRBJ1-1; perhaps TRBD1 as D (6 bases). The CDR3 length is 12 residues. Germline-derived CDR1 and CDR2 are SEHNR and FQNEAQ (reference sequence). V was pared by 5 bases and J by 6 bases, with 10 bases between. This chain's CDR3 is CASSVDRPEAFF. Written as DNA, the CDR3 is TGTGCCAGCAGCGTAGACAGGCCTGAAGCTTTCTTT.

This clone has only one observation. The rearrangement links TRBV14 to TRBJ2-2; 7 bases agree with TRBD1. With 5 bases clipped from V and 6 bases from J, the junction kept 15 bases outside the gene matches. Germline CDR1 reads SGHDN; CDR2 reads FVKESK. CDR3 size: 17 residues. The CDR3 DNA reads TGTGCCAGCAGCGACTGGCTTGACAGGGAAGGACCCGGGGAGCTGTTTTTT. It specifies CASSDWLDREGPGELFF.

The chain carries TRBV29-1 and TRBJ1-1; D is ambiguous. CDR3 length: 13 residues. Germline-derived CDR1 and CDR2 are SQVTM and ANQGSEA. The V and J ends lost 6 bases and 6 bases respectively, with 17 bases between them. This CDR3 is CSVVGPEDAEAFF. CDR3 bases: TGCAGCGTGGTGGGTCCTGAGGATGCTGAAGCTTTCTTT.

This chain links TRBV5-1 with TRBJ2-5; 7 nucleotides match TRBD1. J lost 2 bases, V lost 4 bases, and 8 bases had no gene match. The CDR3 has 15 residues. The germline CDR1 and CDR2 sequences are SGHRS and YFSETQ. In DNA form, the CDR3 reads TGCGCCAGCAGCCTCGTCCCGGGACAGCAAGAGACCCAGTACTTC. It codes for CASSLVPGQQETQYF.